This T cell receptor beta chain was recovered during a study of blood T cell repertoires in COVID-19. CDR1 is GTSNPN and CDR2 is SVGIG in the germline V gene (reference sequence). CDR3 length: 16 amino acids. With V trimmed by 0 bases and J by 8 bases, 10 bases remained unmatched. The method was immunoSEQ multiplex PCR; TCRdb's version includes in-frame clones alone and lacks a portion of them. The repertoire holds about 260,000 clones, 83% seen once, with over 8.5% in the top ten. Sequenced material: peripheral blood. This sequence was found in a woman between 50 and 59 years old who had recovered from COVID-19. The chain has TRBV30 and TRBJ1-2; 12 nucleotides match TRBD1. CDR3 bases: TGTGCCTGGAGTGTACGAGGGACAGGGGGCGCGGGCGGCTACACCTTC. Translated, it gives CAWSVRGTGGAGGYTF.